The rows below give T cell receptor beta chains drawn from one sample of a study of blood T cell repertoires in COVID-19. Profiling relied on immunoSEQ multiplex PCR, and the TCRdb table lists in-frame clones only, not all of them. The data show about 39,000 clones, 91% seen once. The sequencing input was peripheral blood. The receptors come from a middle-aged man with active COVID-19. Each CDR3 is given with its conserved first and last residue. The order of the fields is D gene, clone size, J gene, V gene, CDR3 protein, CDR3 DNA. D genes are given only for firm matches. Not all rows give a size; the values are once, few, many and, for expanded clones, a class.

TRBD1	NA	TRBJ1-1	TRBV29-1	CSVGQGARAEAFF	TGCAGCGTTGGACAGGGGGCTCGGGCTGAAGCTTTCTTT
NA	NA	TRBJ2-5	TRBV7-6	CASSRPGGAQETQYF	TGTGCCAGCAGCCGCCCCGGCGGGGCACAGGAGACCCAGTACTTC
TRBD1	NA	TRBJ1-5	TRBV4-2	CASSSRAGGDQPQHF	TGTGCCAGCAGTTCAAGGGCAGGGGGAGATCAGCCCCAGCATTTT
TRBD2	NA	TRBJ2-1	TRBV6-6	CASRPSGGAGEQFF	TGTGCCAGCAGACCTAGCGGGGGGGCCGGTGAGCAGTTCTTC
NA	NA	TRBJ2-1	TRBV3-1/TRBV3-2	CASSQEINNEQFF	TGTGCCAGCAGCCAAGAAATAAACAATGAGCAGTTCTTC
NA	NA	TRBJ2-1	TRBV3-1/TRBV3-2	CASSHGPGSGDEQFF	TGTGCCAGCAGCCATGGTCCCGGGAGCGGAGATGAGCAGTTCTTC
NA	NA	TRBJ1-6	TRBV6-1	CASSEVREWSPLHF	TGTGCCAGCAGTGAGGTACGGGAATGGTCACCCCTCCACTTT
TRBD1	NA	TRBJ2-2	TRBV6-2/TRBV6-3	CASSSWTGYSGELFF	TGTGCCAGCAGTTCCTGGACAGGGTATAGCGGGGAGCTGTTTTTT
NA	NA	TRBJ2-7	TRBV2	CASRPGHGTYEQYF	TGTGCCAGCAGACCGGGACACGGAACCTACGAGCAGTACTTC
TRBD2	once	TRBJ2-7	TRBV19	CASRGTSGEFSYEQYF	TGTGCCAGTAGGGGGACTAGCGGAGAATTTAGCTACGAGCAGTACTTC
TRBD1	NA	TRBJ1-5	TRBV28	CASTVTGAGNQPQHF	TGTGCCAGCACCGTGACAGGGGCCGGCAATCAGCCCCAGCATTTT
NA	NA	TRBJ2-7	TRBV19	CASSIAAHSYEQYF	TGTGCCAGTAGTATAGCTGCGCACTCCTACGAGCAGTACTTC
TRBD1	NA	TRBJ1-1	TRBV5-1	CASSPAPGQVYVNTEAFF	TGCGCCAGCAGCCCCGCGCCGGGACAGGTTTATGTGAACACTGAAGCTTTCTTT
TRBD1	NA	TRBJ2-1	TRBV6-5	CASSITGDNEQFF	TGTGCCAGCAGTATAACAGGGGACAATGAGCAGTTCTTC
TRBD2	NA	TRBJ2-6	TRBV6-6	CASSPKVGSGGSGANVLTF	TGTGCCAGCAGTCCTAAGGTTGGTAGCGGGGGGTCTGGGGCCAACGTCCTGACTTTC
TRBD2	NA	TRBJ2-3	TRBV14	CASRTSGSSGTQYF	TGTGCCAGCAGGACTAGCGGTTCGAGTGGTACGCAGTATTTT
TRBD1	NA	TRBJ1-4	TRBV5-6	CASSLVGTGEGKLFF	TGTGCCAGCAGCTTGGTAGGGACAGGGGAGGGAAAACTGTTTTTT
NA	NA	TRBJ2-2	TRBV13	CASSPTRVPGELFF	TGTGCCAGCAGCCCCACCAGGGTACCCGGGGAGCTGTTTTTT
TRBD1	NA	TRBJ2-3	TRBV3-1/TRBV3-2	CASSQGQGASSTDTQYF	TGTGCCAGCAGCCAAGGACAGGGGGCTTCGAGCACAGATACGCAGTATTTT
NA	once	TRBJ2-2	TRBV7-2	CASSLAGKPGGELFF	TGTGCCAGCAGCTTAGCCGGCAAACCGGGCGGGGAGCTGTTTTTT
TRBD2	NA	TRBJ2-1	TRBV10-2	CASSEGTSGYNEQFF	TGCGCCAGCAGTGAAGGGACTAGCGGATACAATGAGCAGTTCTTC
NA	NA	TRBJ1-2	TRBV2	CASSGASGQPNYGYTF	TGTGCCAGCAGTGGGGCGAGTGGACAGCCTAACTATGGCTACACCTTC
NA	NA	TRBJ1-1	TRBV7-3	CASSPQGYTEAFF	TGTGCCAGCAGCCCGCAGGGGTACACTGAAGCTTTCTTT
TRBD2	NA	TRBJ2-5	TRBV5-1	CASSLVAGVGTQYF	TGCGCCAGCAGCTTGGTAGCGGGAGTAGGGACCCAGTACTTC